This T cell receptor beta chain is from a study of blood T cell repertoires in COVID-19. Profiling relied on immunoSEQ multiplex PCR, and the TCRdb table lists in-frame clones only, not all of them. The sample has 50,000 or so clones; roughly 83% are singletons. With regard to this clone: The same CDR3 arises from other DNA sequences in this sample as well.

The germline gives CDR1 KGHSH, CDR2 LQKENI. V gave up 3 bases and J gave up 4 bases, with 12 bases separating them. There are 14 residues in the CDR3. The genes are TRBV18 and TRBJ1-2; D is perhaps TRBD1 (6 bases). Sequenced: peripheral blood. This receptor was identified in a man in his 70s with acute or convalescent COVID-19. This chain's CDR3 is CASSPPGGGYGYTF. The CDR3 DNA is TGTGCCAGCTCACCTCCGGGGGGCGGCTATGGCTACACCTTC.